This entry is about one T cell receptor delta chain. This clone was found a few times. The antigen this receptor binds is unknown. The sample holds no much larger clone one base away, and base qualities are not on file. For CDR1 and CDR2, the germline V gene lists TSWWSYY and QGS. V and J lose 4 bases and 0 bases, and a span of 51 bases separates them. CDR3 length: 28 amino acids, cysteine to phenylalanine. Of all the DNA, just the CDR3 is kept, 84 bases in frame from base 1. The data were taken from a study of gamma-delta chains in newborns, infants, children (dated by TCRdb to the late 2010s). As for the study more broadly: According to the study title, microbial exposure causes polyclonal expansion of innate gammadelta T cells right after birth. The study investigated how microbial exposure shaped innate gammadelta T cell populations in human newborns immediately after birth.

The instrument given in TCRdb is Illumina MiSeq. TCRdb reanalyzed the public reads with the CATT caller, and identical DNA sequences were merged afterwards. In all, the sample holds 8,900 or so delta-chain clones, and less than 2% of those were seen once. In total, the top ten clones hold roughly 8.5% of the sample. The chain joins TRDV1 to TRDJ1, and TRDD3 may be the D gene, going by 9 matching bases. The TCR originated in a child who was a newborn, infant or young child, either healthy, febrile or measles-vaccinated (not recorded which). Sequencing was done on a sample of blood. The nucleotides are TGTGCTCTTGGGGCCCTCCGAAACCCCTTCCTATTGGGGATACGCCACCCTGGGGAGGAGGGGTACACCGATAAACTCATCTTT. It translates to CALGALRNPFLLGIRHPGEEGYTDKLIF.